This record concerns one T cell receptor (beta chain) sequence. Its antigen is not identified. This specimen comes from a study of cytomegalovirus exposure and HLA in healthy donors. PCR used 60 Vbeta primers and 13 Jbeta primers. Sequenced by immunoSEQ multiplex PCR; TCRdb stores in-frame clones only, minus some. The sample holds some 190,000 clones, around nine tenths seen once. The germline V and J ends were trimmed by 7 bases and 10 bases, with 11 bases remaining between them. Germline CDR1 is MDHEN and CDR2 is SYDVKM. The CDR3 totals 12 residues. General study points: Specific recognition of CMV antigens was confirmed in vitro for a few chains (all CMV-associated). A later analysis linked a missense DCLRE1C variant to TCR beta V- and J-gene trimming. Prediction of most subjects' HLA-A and HLA-B alleles by TCR beta sequences was reportedly accurate. In a later analysis, DRB1 alleles had the most associated TCRs; HLA-C alleles the fewest.

Sequences were obtained from PBMCs. The receptor was isolated from a woman aged 18-29 years in good health and CMV-seronegative. The V and J genes are TRBV28 and TRBJ1-6, with D perhaps matching TRBD1 (5 bases). This CDR3 reads CASKVQESPLHF. For the CDR3, the DNA is TGTGCCAGCAAAGTACAGGAGTCACCCCTCCACTTT.